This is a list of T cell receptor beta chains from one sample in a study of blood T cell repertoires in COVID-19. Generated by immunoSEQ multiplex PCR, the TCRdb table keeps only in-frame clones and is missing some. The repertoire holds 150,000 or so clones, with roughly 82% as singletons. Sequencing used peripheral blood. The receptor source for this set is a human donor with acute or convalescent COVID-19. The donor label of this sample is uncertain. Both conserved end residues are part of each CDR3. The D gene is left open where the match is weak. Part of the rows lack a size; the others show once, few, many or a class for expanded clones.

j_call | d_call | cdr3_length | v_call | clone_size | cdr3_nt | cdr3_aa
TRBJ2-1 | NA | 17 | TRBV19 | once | TGTGCCAGTAGTATAACGGTTGAGGGACTCCGTCCCAATGAGCAGTTCTTC | CASSITVEGLRPNEQFF
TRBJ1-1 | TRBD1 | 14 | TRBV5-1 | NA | TGCGCCAGCAGCACCGGGACAGCGGGCACTGAAGCTTTCTTT | CASSTGTAGTEAFF
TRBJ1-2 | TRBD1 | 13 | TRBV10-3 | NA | TGTGCCATCAGTGGGGACAGAAACTATGGCTACACCTTC | CAISGDRNYGYTF
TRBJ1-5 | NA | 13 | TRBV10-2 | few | TGCGCCAGCAGTGGGACCGGGGATCAGCCCCAGCATTTT | CASSGTGDQPQHF
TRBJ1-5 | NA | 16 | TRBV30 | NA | TGTGCCTGGAGTTTCTCAGGGATCAGAAGCAATCAGCCCCAGCATTTT | CAWSFSGIRSNQPQHF
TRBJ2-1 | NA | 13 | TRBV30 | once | TGTGCCTGGAGAACTGGGGCAGAAAATGAGCAGTTCTTC | CAWRTGAENEQFF
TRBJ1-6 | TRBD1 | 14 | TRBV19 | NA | TGTGCCAGTAGTGCCCAGGGGGACAATTCACCCCTCCACTTT | CASSAQGDNSPLHF
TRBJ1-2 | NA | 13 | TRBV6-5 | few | TGTGCCAGCAGTATCAATTTTCAGGGGTACTACACCTTC | CASSINFQGYYTF
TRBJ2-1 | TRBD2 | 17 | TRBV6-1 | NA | TGTGCCAGCAGTGTTAGCCCGGGACTAGCCACGCGCAATGAGCAGTTCTTC | CASSVSPGLATRNEQFF
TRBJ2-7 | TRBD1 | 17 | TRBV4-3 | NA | TGCGCCAGCAGCCAAGCCCCGGACAGGACAATATCCTACGAGCAGTACTTC | CASSQAPDRTISYEQYF
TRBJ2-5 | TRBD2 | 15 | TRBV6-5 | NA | TGTGCCAGCAGTCGGTCCAGCGGGGGCTCAGAGACCCAGTACTTC | CASSRSSGGSETQYF
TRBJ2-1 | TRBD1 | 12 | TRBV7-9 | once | TGTGCCAGCAGCGACAGGGTGGTGGAGCAGTTCTTC | CASSDRVVEQFF
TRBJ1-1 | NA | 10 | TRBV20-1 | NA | TGCAGTGCCCTCGGGGGTGAAGCTTTCTTT | CSALGGEAFF
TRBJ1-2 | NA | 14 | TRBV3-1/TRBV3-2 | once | TGTGCCAGCAGCGGAGGACCTTCTAACTATGGCTACACCTTC | CASSGGPSNYGYTF
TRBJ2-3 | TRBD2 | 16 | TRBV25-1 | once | TGTGCCAGCAGTGAGACTAGCGGAACATCTCCAGATACGCAGTATTTT | CASSETSGTSPDTQYF
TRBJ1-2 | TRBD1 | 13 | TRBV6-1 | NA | TGTGCCAGCAGTAGACAGGGGGAAGGAGGCTACACCTTC | CASSRQGEGGYTF
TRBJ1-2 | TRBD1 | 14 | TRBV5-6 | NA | TGTGCCAGCAGCTCACCGGGACAGGGGTTGAGCTACACCTTC | CASSSPGQGLSYTF
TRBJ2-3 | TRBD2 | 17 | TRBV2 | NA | TGTGCCAGCAGTGAATCTCGGACTAGCGGGACCACAGATACGCAGTATTTT | CASSESRTSGTTDTQYF
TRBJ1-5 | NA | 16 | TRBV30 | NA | TGTGCCTGGAGTGTACGGGGCAGGGGAGGCAATCAGCCCCAGCATTTT | CAWSVRGRGGNQPQHF
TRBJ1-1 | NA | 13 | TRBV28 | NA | TGTGCCAGCAGTAGACAGGATATCGCTGAAGCTTTCTTT | CASSRQDIAEAFF
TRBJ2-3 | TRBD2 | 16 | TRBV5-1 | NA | TGCGCCAGCAGCTTGGCTCCTAGCGGGGGCACAGATACGCAGTATTTT | CASSLAPSGGTDTQYF
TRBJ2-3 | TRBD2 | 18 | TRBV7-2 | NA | TGTGCCAGCAGCTTAACAGTAGCGGGGGGCGGGAGCACAGATACGCAGTATTTT | CASSLTVAGGGSTDTQYF
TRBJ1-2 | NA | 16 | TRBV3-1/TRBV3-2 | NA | TGTGCCAGCAGCCAGGGGAGCCTAGGGGACCAGGGGGGCTACACCTTC | CASSQGSLGDQGGYTF
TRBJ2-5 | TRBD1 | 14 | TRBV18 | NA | TGTGCCAGCTCACCGAACAGGGGCCAAGAGACCCAGTACTTC | CASSPNRGQETQYF
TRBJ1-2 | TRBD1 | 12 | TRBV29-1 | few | TGCAGCGCCGCGACAGGGTCCTATGGCTACACCTTC | CSAATGSYGYTF
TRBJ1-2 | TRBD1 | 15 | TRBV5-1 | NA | TGCGCCAGCAGCTTAGCGGACAGGGGCCCATCTGGCTACACCTTC | CASSLADRGPSGYTF